These 16 T cell receptor beta chains share one sample of origin, sequenced in a study of cytomegalovirus exposure and HLA in healthy donors. Profiled with immunoSEQ multiplex PCR; TCRdb holds only in-frame clones, not every one. Of 200,000 to 300,000 clones in the sample, about 90% were seen once. Input material: PBMCs. The receptors were sampled from a man aged 18 to 29 in good health and CMV-seropositive.

This clone was seen a few times. This rearrangement joins TRBV6-1 to TRBJ2-3, with D unresolved. Germline loops: CDR1 MNHNS, CDR2 SASEGT. The CDR3 totals 12 residues. The ends were cut back, 6 bases at V and 0 bases at J, with 4 bases in the middle. The CDR3 coding sequence is TGTGCCAGCAGGGGAAGCACAGATACGCAGTATTTT. Its protein is CASRGSTDTQYF.

The chain carries TRBV5-8 and TRBJ2-7; D could derive from TRBD1 or TRBD2 (5 bases each). CDR3 length: 12 amino acids. Germline V CDR1 and CDR2: SGHTS, YDEGEE. V lost 3 bases and J lost 11, with 15 bases in between. The chain's CDR3 is CASSWGIGLEYF. CDR3 coding DNA: TGTGCCAGCAGCTGGGGGATCGGTCTCGAGTACTTC.

The gene calls are TRBV4-1 and TRBJ1-4; D gene unclear. CDR1 and CDR2 from the germline V gene are MGHRA and YSYEKL. This CDR3 has 16 residues. Trimming took off 0 bases at V and 4 bases at J, with 12 bases between the two ends. The CDR3, as DNA: TGCGCCAGCAGCCAAGATCTAGGCAGACTTAATGAAAAACTGTTTTTT. Residues: CASSQDLGRLNEKLFF.

The J gene is TRBJ2-3, the V gene TRBV27; TRBD2 is a possible D gene (5 bases). This CDR3 comprises 14 residues. Germline assignment: CDR1 MNHEY and CDR2 SMNVEV (reference sequence). Trimming took off 5 bases at V and 3 bases at J, with 12 bases between the two ends. The CDR3 sequence is CASSPKLVTDTQYF. As DNA, the CDR3 is TGTGCCAGCAGTCCGAAACTAGTTACAGATACGCAGTATTTT.

The count of this clone is one. The chain's CDR3 is CASSVLEYTEAFF. The CDR3 nucleotides are TGTGCCAGCAGCGTACTGGAGTACACTGAAGCTTTCTTT. The chain couples TRBV9 to TRBJ1-1; no clear D. The germline gives CDR1 SGDLS, CDR2 YYNGEE. The CDR3 runs 13 residues. Trimming removed 1 base from V and 3 bases from J, with 7 bases in between.

There are a few counts of this clone. The chain recombines TRBV13 with TRBJ1-1; D not certain. V lost 1 base and J 3 bases, leaving 9 bases between the germline ends. This CDR3 is 14 amino acids long. Germline CDR1 reads PRHDT; CDR2 reads FYEKMQ (reference sequence). CDR3 loop: CASSLVGGDTEAFF. The CDR3 region has the DNA TGTGCCAGCAGCTTAGTGGGTGGGGACACTGAAGCTTTCTTT.

J is TRBJ2-7 and V is TRBV5-1; D gene unclear. The CDR3 contains 13 residues. Germline V gives CDR1 SGHRS, CDR2 YFSETQ. Trimming cost V 4 bases and J 5 bases, with 13 bases left between them. The CDR3 region is CASSPGGIDEQYF. In DNA, the CDR3 is TGCGCCAGCAGCCCTGGTGGGATTGACGAGCAGTACTTC.

V and J are TRBV28 and TRBJ2-7; 8 bases match TRBD2. With V trimmed by 3 bases and J by 3 bases, 4 bases remained unmatched. Looked up from germline, CDR1 is MDHEN and CDR2 is SYDVKM. This CDR3 region has 14 residues. The CDR3 region has the DNA TGTGCCAGCAGTTTCGTAGCGGGAATCTACGAGCAGTACTTC. This translates into CASSFVAGIYEQYF.

This clone has only one observation. The rearrangement links TRBV5-1 to TRBJ2-5, with TRBD1 identical over 7 bases. The CDR3 sequence is 14 residues long. Per the germline V gene, CDR1 is SGHRS and CDR2 is YFSETQ. The trim removed 7 bases at V and 5 bases at J, leaving 11 bases unmatched. The CDR3 sequence is CASGKDRSEETQYF. CDR3 nucleotide sequence: TGCGCCAGCGGCAAGGACAGGTCGGAGGAGACCCAGTACTTC. Supplemented by reference TRBV5-1 and TRBJ2-5, the full variable domain reads KAGVTQTPRYLIKTRGQQVTLSCSPISGHRSVSWYQQTPGQGLQFLFEYFSETQRNKGNFPGRFSGRQFSNSRSEMNVSTLELGDSALYLCASGKDRSEETQYFGPGTRLLVL.

The chain carries TRBV7-2 and TRBJ2-1, with 8 bases matching TRBD1. The ends lost 3 bases at V and 9 bases at J; junction bases unmatched: 7. The CDR3 is 14 amino acids. Germline lookup yields CDR1 SGHTA and CDR2 FQGNSA. CDR3 nucleotide sequence: TGTGCCAGCAGCTTTCCGACAGGGGTCGGTGAGCAGTTCTTC. Protein sequence: CASSFPTGVGEQFF.

J is TRBJ1-1 and V is TRBV7-8; TRBD1 is a possible D gene (6 bases). Germline V gives CDR1 SGHVS, CDR2 FQNEAQ. The CDR3 extends over 16 amino acids. V lost 1 base and J lost 2, with 14 bases in between. The CDR3 reads CASSLEQGLVNTEAFF. CDR3 coding DNA: TGTGCCAGCAGCTTAGAGCAGGGGCTCGTAAACACTGAAGCTTTCTTT.

The chain links TRBV30 to TRBJ2-1, with TRBD2 as a possible D gene (5 bases). The CDR3 has 14 residues. Germline V gene data show CDR1 as GTSNPN and CDR2 as SVGIG (reference sequence). V was shortened by 0 bases and J by 4 bases, with 10 bases between the two germline ends. The CDR3 here is CAWSVSRTYNEQFF. The CDR3 bases are TGTGCCTGGAGTGTATCCCGGACTTACAATGAGCAGTTCTTC.

V gene TRBV30 combines with J gene TRBJ2-5; 12 bases are a match to TRBD2. Trimming cost V 0 bases and J 3 bases; bases outside gene matches: 2. CDR1 and CDR2 from the germline V gene are GTSNPN and SVGIG (reference sequence). This CDR3 has 15 amino acids. CDR3 region: CAWSVRLAGEETQYF. Written as DNA, the CDR3 is TGTGCCTGGAGTGTACGACTAGCGGGAGAAGAGACCCAGTACTTC.

The rearrangement joins TRBV4-2 to TRBJ1-5; D ambiguous. CDR1 is LGHNA, CDR2 YNFKEQ, per germline. Trimming shortened V by 4 bases and J by 5 bases, and 21 bases separated the two germline ends. This CDR3 comprises 17 residues. The chain's CDR3 is CASSPSPDGDKHQPQHF. CDR3 DNA sequence: TGTGCCAGCAGCCCGTCCCCAGACGGAGACAAGCATCAGCCCCAGCATTTT.

V and J are TRBV2 and TRBJ1-1; maybe TRBD1 (6 bases). Germline loops: CDR1 SNHLY, CDR2 FYNNEI. The CDR3 runs to 13 residues. The V end lost 5 bases, the J end lost 4 bases, and 11 bases lay between the germline ends. CDR3 amino acids: CASSLQGGTEAFF. DNA of the CDR3: TGTGCCAGCAGTCTACAGGGTGGCACTGAAGCTTTCTTT. The full variable domain, in which reference TRBV2 and TRBJ1-1 provide the parts outside the CDR3, is EPEVTQTPSHQVTQMGQEVILRCVPISNHLYFYWYRQILGQKVEFLVSFYNNEISEKSEIFDDQFSVERPDGSNFTLKIRSTKLEDSAMYFCASSLQGGTEAFFGQGTRLTVV.

This clone has only one observation. The chain links TRBV7-8 to TRBJ2-4; maybe TRBD1 (6 bases). The CDR3 totals 15 residues. Trimming shortened V by 4 bases and J by 2 bases, and 12 bases separated the two germline ends. The V gene's germline CDR1 is SGHVS and CDR2 FQNEAQ. Here the CDR3 DNA reads TGTGCCAGCAGCTCCCTACAGGGAACCAAAAACATTCAGTACTTC. It yields the protein CASSSLQGTKNIQYF.